The 14 T cell receptor beta chains reported below all come from one sample, sequenced in a study of regulatory T cells in long-lasting Graves disease. Time point of the sample: persistent/refractory GD, antithyroid drugs over 5 years with positive TRAb. RNA extracted from PBMCs served as the sequencing template. CDR3-region Arm-PCR and iRepertoire HTBI primers produced the TCR beta libraries. TCRdb recomputed calls from the multiplex PCR reads with MiXCR, one row per CDR3 protein. The table has some 420,000 distinct CDR3 sequences, 20% to 25% seen once. Sequences were derived from peripheral blood mononuclear cells (PBMCs), sampled when the disease was refractory, from a patient treated with antithyroid drugs. These TCRs come from a female donor with Graves disease.

There are a few counts of this clonotype. The genes are TRBV5-6 and TRBJ1-1, with D perhaps matching TRBD1 (6 bases). The germline V gene has CDR1 SGHDT and CDR2 YYEEEE. With 1 base removed from V and 8 bases from J, the gap between germline ends came to 12 bases. The CDR3 has 13 residues. The CDR3 protein is CASSLIQGPEAFF. CDR3 nucleotides: TGTGCCAGCAGCTTGATCCAGGGGCCCGAAGCTTTCTTT.

There are many counts of this clonotype. The gene calls are TRBV28 and TRBJ2-5; 7 bases line up with TRBD2. The junction had 13 bases not matched to a gene; V was cut back by 1 base and J by 5 bases. Germline V gives CDR1 MDHEN, CDR2 SYDVKM. This CDR3 has 17 amino acids. CDR3 loop: CASSLSGLAETGETQYF. The CDR3 DNA reads TGTGCCAGCAGTTTATCGGGCCTAGCGGAAACGGGGGAGACCCAGTACTTC.

This clonotype was observed at least ten times. The genes are TRBV20-1 and TRBJ1-5; maybe TRBD1 (5 bases). Germline CDR1 DFQATT, CDR2 SNEGSKA (reference sequence). The CDR3 spans 15 residues. Trimming shortened V by 7 bases and J by 3 bases, and 19 bases separated the two germline ends. The DNA of the CDR3 is TGCAGTGTTTATGTGGGGGGAGGAGACAATCAGCCCCAGCATTTT. Translated, it gives CSVYVGGGDNQPQHF.

The V gene is TRBV18, the J gene TRBJ2-3; D is ambiguous. The CDR3 length is 15 residues. The V gene lost 3 bases and the J gene lost 1 base, with 11 bases spanning the gap. Germline-derived CDR1 and CDR2 are KGHSH and LQKENI. DNA of the CDR3: TGTGCCAGCTCACCTCGCCAACTACGCACAGATACGCAGTATTTT. Its protein product is CASSPRQLRTDTQYF.

Ten or more counts support this clonotype. The chain carries TRBV28 and TRBJ2-7; no clear D gene. Trimming removed 8 bases at V and 6 bases at J, with 17 bases between. The CDR3 extends over 13 amino acids. Germline CDR1 reads MDHEN; CDR2 reads SYDVKM. The CDR3 sequence is CASGYLGFAEQYF. In DNA form, the CDR3 reads TGTGCCAGCGGTTACCTGGGGTTTGCCGAGCAGTACTTC.

The chain has TRBV30 and TRBJ2-2; D remains ambiguous. The CDR3 has 11 residues. Trimming pared 5 bases from V and 6 bases from J, leaving 7 bases between. Germline V gene sequence: CDR1 GTSNPN, CDR2 SVGIG (reference sequence). The CDR3 region is CAWYLPGELFF. In nucleotides, the CDR3 is TGTGCCTGGTATCTCCCCGGGGAGCTGTTTTTT. The complete variable domain, with remaining parts taken from reference TRBV30 and TRBJ2-2, reads SQTIHQWPATLVQPVGSPLSLECTVEGTSNPNLYWYRQAAGRGLQLLFYSVGIGQISSEVPQNLSASRPQDRQFILSSKKLLLSDSGFYLCAWYLPGELFFGEGSRLTVL.

The chain links TRBV6-5 to TRBJ1-1; D gene ambiguous. Per germline, CDR1 MNHEY and CDR2 SVGAGI. CDR3 length equals 16 residues. V gave up 4 bases and J gave up 3 bases, with 18 bases separating them. The CDR3 DNA reads as TGTGCCAGCAGTTTGACCGGGAACAGCCTAGACACTGAAGCTTTCTTT. Its translation is CASSLTGNSLDTEAFF.

In its sample, this clonotype was seen many times. V usage is TRBV28 and J usage is TRBJ1-6; D is perhaps TRBD1 (5 bases). In germline, CDR1 is MDHEN, CDR2 SYDVKM. Trimming took off 7 bases at V and 0 bases at J, with 16 bases between the two ends. The CDR3 is 17 residues long. CDR3 DNA: TGTGCCAGCAAAGGAGGGGCCGGAAGCTCCTATAATTCACCCCTCCACTTT. Encoded protein: CASKGGAGSSYNSPLHF.

This clonotype was counted at least ten times. J is TRBJ2-5 and V is TRBV24-1, with a weak D call TRBD2 (5 bases). The V end lost 4 bases, the J end lost 0 bases, and 5 bases lay between the germline ends. The CDR3 contains 13 residues. Germline V gene sequence: CDR1 KGHDR, CDR2 SFDVKD. Here the CDR3 DNA reads TGTGCCACCAGTGAGGACTACCAAGAGACCCAGTACTTC. Its translation is CATSEDYQETQYF.

This clonotype showed up just a few times. J is TRBJ2-7 and V is TRBV4-3; TRBD1 agrees at 8 bases. Trimming at V came to 3 bases and at J to 3 bases, leaving 1 base not matched to a gene. Looked up from germline, CDR1 is LGHNA and CDR2 is YSLEER. The CDR3 is 13 amino acids. The CDR3 DNA sequence: TGCGCCAGCAGCCAGGGACAGGACTACGAGCAGTACTTC. It translates to CASSQGQDYEQYF.

V is TRBV14 and J is TRBJ2-2; no reliable D call. The CDR3 contains 13 residues. CDR1 is SGHDN and CDR2 is FVKESK in the germline V gene. The V and J ends lost 1 base and 6 bases respectively, with 6 bases between them. Here the CDR3 reads CASSQARSGELFF. The CDR3 region has the DNA TGTGCCAGCAGCCAAGCTCGGTCCGGGGAGCTGTTTTTT.

This clonotype was observed many times. The chain recombines TRBV6-1 with TRBJ1-2, with 8 bases lining up with TRBD1. Germline values: CDR1 MNHNS, CDR2 SASEGT. This CDR3 contains 12 residues. V was pared by 7 bases and J by 7 bases, with 5 bases of the junction left unmatched. This chain's CDR3 is CASTRGQAGYTF. CDR3 nucleotides: TGTGCCAGCACCAGGGGACAGGCTGGCTACACCTTC.

The chain joins TRBV19 to TRBJ2-4, with D tentatively TRBD2 (7 bases). Germline lookup yields CDR1 LNHDA and CDR2 SQIVND (reference sequence). The CDR3 runs to 13 residues. V was clipped by 5 bases and J by 10 bases, with 15 bases between them. CDR3 in DNA: TGTGCCAGTAGTGGGGGCGGGGGCAGAATTCAGTACTTC. Its protein product is CASSGGGGRIQYF.

This clonotype appeared many times. The rearrangement links TRBV12-3 or TRBV12-4 to TRBJ1-2; 7 nucleotides line up with TRBD1. The V gene end was trimmed by 6 bases and the J gene end by 6 bases; junction bases not matched to a gene: 7. The CDR3 spans 13 residues. The CDR3 protein is CASRYGQVDGYTF. DNA for the CDR3: TGTGCCAGCAGATATGGACAGGTCGATGGCTACACCTTC.